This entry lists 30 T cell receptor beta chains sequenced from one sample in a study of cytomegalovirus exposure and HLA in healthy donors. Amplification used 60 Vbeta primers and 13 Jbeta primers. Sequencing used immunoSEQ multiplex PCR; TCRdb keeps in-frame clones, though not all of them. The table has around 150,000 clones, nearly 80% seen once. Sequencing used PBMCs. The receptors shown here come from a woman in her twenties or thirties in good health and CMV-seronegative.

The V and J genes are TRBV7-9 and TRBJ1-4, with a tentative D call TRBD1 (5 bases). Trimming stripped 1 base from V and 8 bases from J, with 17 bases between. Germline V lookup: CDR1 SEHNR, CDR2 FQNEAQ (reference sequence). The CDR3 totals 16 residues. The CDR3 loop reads CASSLGRQGRGEKLFF. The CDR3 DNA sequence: TGTGCCAGCAGCTTAGGAAGGCAGGGTCGAGGCGAAAAACTGTTTTTT.

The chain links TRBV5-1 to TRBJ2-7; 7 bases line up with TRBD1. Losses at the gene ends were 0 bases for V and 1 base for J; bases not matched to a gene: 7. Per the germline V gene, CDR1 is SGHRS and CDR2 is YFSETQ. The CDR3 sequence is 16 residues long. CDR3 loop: CASSLDHSGGSYEQYF. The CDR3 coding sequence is TGCGCCAGCAGCTTGGATCATTCAGGGGGTTCCTACGAGCAGTACTTC. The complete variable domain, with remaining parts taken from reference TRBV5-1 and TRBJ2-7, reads KAGVTQTPRYLIKTRGQQVTLSCSPISGHRSVSWYQQTPGQGLQFLFEYFSETQRNKGNFPGRFSGRQFSNSRSEMNVSTLELGDSALYLCASSLDHSGGSYEQYFGPGTRLTVT.

As DNA, the CDR3 is TGTGCCAGCTCACCCACAGTATCCGGTGATGGCTACACCTTC. This sequence encodes CASSPTVSGDGYTF. V usage is TRBV18 and J usage is TRBJ1-2; D remains ambiguous. The CDR3 extends over 14 amino acids. Germline V gene data show CDR1 as KGHSH and CDR2 as LQKENI. Trimming took 3 bases from V and 6 from J, leaving 14 bases between them.

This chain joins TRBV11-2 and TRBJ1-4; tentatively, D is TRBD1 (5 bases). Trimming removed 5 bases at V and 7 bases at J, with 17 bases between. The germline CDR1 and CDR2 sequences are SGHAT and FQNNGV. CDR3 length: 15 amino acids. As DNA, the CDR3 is TGTGCCAGCAGCCCCTCCGGGGGGTGGAGTGAAAAACTGTTTTTT. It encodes CASSPSGGWSEKLFF.

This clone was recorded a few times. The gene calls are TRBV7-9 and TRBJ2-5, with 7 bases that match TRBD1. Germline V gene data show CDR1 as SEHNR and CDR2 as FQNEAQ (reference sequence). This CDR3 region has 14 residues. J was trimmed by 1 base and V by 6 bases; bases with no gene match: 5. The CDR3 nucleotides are TGTGCCAGCAGTAAGGGGGCAGGCCAAGAGACCCAGTACTTC. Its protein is CASSKGAGQETQYF.

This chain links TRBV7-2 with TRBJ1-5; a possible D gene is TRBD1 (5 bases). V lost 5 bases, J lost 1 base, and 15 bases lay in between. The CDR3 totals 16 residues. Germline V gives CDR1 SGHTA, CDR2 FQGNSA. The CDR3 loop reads CASSIDTGRSNQPQHF. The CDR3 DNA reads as TGTGCCAGCAGCATCGATACAGGCCGAAGCAATCAGCCCCAGCATTTT.

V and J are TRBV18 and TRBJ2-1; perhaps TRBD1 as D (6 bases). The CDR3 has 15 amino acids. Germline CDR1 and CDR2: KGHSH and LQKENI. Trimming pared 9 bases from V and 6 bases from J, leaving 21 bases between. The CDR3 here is CASQRAGVLGNEQFF. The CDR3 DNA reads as TGTGCCAGTCAGAGGGCAGGGGTACTGGGCAATGAGCAGTTCTTC. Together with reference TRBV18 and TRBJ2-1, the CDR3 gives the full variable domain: NAGVMQNPRHLVRRRGQEARLRCSPMKGHSHVYWYRQLPEEGLKFMVYLQKENIIDESGMPKERFSAEFPKEGPSILRIQQVVRGDSAAYFCASQRAGVLGNEQFFGPGTRLTVL.

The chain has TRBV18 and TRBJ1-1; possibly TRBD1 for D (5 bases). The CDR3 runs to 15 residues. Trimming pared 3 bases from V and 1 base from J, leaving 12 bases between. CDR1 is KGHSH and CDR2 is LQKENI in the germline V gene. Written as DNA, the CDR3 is TGTGCCAGCTCACCCGACACAGGAAGGAACACTGAAGCTTTCTTT. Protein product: CASSPDTGRNTEAFF.

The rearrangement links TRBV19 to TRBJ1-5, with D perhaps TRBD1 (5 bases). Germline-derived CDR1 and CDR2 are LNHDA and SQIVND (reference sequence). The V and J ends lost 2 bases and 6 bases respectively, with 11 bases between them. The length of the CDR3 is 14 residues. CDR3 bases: TGTGCCAGTAGTATAATGGGGGGGGGTCAGCCCCAGCATTTT. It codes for CASSIMGGGQPQHF.

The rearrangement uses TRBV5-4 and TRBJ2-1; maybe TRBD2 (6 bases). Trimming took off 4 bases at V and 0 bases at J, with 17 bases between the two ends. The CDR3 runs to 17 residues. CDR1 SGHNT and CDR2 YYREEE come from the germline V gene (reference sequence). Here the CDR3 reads CASSPQGGVVSYNEQFF. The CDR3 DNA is TGTGCCAGCAGCCCACAAGGAGGGGTCGTCTCCTACAATGAGCAGTTCTTC.

The CDR3 DNA reads as TGTGCCAGCAGCTTATTTTCCGGGACAGCTAACTATGGCTACACCTTC. Translation gives CASSLFSGTANYGYTF. The J gene is TRBJ1-2, the V gene TRBV5-8; TRBD1 matches 7 bases. Trimming at V came to 2 bases and at J to 0 bases, leaving 7 bases not matched to a gene. The CDR3 is 16 residues long. Germline V gives CDR1 SGHTS, CDR2 YDEGEE.

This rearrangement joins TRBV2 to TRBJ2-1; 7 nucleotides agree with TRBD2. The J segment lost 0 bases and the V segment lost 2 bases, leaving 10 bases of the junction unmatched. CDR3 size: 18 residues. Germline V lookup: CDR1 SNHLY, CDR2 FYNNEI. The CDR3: CASSEPLEREISYNEQFF. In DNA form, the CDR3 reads TGTGCCAGCAGTGAACCTTTAGAGCGGGAAATCTCCTACAATGAGCAGTTCTTC.

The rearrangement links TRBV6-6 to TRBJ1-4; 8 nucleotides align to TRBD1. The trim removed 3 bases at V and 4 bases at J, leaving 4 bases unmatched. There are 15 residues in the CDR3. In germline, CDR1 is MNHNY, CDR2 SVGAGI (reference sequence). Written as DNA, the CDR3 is TGTGCCAGCAGTTATGGACAGGGCGTTAATGAAAAACTGTTTTTT. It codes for CASSYGQGVNEKLFF.

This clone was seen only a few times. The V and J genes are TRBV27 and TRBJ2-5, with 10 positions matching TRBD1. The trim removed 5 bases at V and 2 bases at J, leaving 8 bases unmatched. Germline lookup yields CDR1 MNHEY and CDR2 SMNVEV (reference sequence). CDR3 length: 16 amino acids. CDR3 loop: CASSPGQGPLQETQYF. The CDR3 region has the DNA TGTGCCAGCAGTCCGGGACAGGGGCCGTTGCAAGAGACCCAGTACTTC.

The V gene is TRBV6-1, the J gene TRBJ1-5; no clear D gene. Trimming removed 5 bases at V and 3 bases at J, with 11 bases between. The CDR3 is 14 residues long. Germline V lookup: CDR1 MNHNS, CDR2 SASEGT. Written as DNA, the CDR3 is TGTGCCAGCAGTTATGGGCCAAACAATCAGCCCCAGCATTTT. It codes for CASSYGPNNQPQHF.

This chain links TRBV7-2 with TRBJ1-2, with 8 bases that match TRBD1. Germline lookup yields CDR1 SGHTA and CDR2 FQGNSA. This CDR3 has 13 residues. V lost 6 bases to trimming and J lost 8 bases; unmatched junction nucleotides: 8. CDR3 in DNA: TGTGCCAGCAGTCCCGGGACAGGAAGAGGCTACACCTTC. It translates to CASSPGTGRGYTF.

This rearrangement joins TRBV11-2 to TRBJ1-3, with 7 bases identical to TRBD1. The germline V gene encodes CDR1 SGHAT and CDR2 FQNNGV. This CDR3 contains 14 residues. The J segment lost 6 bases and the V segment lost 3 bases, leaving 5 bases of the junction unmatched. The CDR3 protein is CASSFRGQSNTIYF. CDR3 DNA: TGTGCCAGCAGCTTTCGGGGACAGTCAAACACCATATATTTT.

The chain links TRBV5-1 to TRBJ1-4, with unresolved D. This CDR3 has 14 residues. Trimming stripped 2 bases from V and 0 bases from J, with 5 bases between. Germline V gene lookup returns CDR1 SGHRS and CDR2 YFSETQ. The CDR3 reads CASSLDSTNEKLFF. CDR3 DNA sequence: TGCGCCAGCAGCTTAGACTCAACTAATGAAAAACTGTTTTTT.

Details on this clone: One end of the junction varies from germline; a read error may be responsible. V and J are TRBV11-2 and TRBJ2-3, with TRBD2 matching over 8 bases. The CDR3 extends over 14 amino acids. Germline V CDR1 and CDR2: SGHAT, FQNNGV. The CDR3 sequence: CASSHSGTTDTRYF. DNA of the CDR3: TGTGCCAGCAGTCATAGCGGGACCACAGATACGCGGTATTTT.

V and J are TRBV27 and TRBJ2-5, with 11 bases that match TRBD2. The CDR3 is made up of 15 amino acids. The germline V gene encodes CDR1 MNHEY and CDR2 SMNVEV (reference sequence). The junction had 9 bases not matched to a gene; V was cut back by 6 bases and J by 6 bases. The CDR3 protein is CASRNSGGATKTQYF. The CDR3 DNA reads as TGTGCCAGCAGAAATAGCGGGGGGGCCACAAAGACCCAGTACTTC.

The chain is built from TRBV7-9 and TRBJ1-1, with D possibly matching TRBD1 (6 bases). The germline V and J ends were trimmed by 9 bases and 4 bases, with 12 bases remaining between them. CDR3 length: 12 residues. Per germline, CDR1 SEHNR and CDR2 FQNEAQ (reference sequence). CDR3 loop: CASTGFFTEAFF. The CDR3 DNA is TGTGCCAGTACAGGGTTCTTCACTGAAGCTTTCTTT.

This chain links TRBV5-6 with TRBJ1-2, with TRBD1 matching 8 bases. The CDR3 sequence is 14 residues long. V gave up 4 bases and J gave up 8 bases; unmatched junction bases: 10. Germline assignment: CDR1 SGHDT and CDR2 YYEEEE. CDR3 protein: CASSTQGEVAGYTF. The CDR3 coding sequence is TGTGCCAGCAGCACACAGGGGGAGGTTGCGGGCTACACCTTC. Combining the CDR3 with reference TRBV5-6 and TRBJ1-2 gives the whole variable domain DAGVTQSPTHLIKTRGQQVTLRCSPKSGHDTVSWYQQALGQGPQFIFQYYEEEERQRGNFPDRFSGHQFPNYSSELNVNALLLGDSALYLCASSTQGEVAGYTFGSGTRLTVV.

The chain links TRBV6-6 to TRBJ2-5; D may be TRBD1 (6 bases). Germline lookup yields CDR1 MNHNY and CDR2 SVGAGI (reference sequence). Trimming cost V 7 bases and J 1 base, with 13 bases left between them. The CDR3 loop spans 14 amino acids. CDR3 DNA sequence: TGTGCCAGCACCCAATCAGGGGTCCAAGAGACCCAGTACTTC. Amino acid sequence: CASTQSGVQETQYF.

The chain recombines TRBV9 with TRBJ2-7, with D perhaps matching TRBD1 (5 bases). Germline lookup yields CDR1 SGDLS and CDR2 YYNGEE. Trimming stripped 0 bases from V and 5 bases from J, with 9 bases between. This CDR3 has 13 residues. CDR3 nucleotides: TGTGCCAGCAGCGTAGAAGTCAGGGACGAGCAGTACTTC. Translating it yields CASSVEVRDEQYF.

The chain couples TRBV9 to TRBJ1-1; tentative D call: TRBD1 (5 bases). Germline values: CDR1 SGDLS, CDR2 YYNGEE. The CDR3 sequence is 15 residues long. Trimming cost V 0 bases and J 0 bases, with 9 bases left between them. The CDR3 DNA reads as TGTGCCAGCAGCGTAGACGGGGGGTTGAACACTGAAGCTTTCTTT. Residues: CASSVDGGLNTEAFF.

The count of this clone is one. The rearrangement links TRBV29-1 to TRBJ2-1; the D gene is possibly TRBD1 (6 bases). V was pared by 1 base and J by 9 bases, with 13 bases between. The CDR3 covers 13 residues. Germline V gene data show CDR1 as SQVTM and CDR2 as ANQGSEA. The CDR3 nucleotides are TGCAGCGTTGAAGTTACAGGGAATAGTGAGCAGTTCTTC. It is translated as CSVEVTGNSEQFF.

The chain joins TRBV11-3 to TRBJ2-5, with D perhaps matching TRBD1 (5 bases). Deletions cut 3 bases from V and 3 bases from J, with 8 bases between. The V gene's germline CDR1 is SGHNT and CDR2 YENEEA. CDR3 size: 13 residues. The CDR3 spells CASSFEQEETQYF. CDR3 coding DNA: TGTGCCAGCAGCTTTGAACAGGAAGAGACCCAGTACTTC. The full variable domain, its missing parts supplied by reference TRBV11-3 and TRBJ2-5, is EAGVVQSPRYKIIEKKQPVAFWCNPISGHNTLYWYLQNLGQGPELLIRYENEEAVDDSQLPKDRFSAERLKGVDSTLKIQPAELGDSAVYLCASSFEQEETQYFGPGTRLLVL.

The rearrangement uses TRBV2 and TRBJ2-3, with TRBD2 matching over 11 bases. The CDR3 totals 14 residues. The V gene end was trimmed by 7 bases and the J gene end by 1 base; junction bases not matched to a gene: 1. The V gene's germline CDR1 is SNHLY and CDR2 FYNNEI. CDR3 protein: CASTLAGGTDTQYF. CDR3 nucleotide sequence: TGTGCCAGCACACTAGCGGGGGGCACAGATACGCAGTATTTT. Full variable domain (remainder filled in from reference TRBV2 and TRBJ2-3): EPEVTQTPSHQVTQMGQEVILRCVPISNHLYFYWYRQILGQKVEFLVSFYNNEISEKSEIFDDQFSVERPDGSNFTLKIRSTKLEDSAMYFCASTLAGGTDTQYFGPGTRLTVL.

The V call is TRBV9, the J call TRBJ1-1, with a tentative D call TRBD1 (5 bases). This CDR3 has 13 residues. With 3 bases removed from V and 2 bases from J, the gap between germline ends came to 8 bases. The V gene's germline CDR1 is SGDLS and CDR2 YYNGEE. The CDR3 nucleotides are TGTGCCAGCAGCGCGCAGGGAAACACTGAAGCTTTCTTT. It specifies CASSAQGNTEAFF.

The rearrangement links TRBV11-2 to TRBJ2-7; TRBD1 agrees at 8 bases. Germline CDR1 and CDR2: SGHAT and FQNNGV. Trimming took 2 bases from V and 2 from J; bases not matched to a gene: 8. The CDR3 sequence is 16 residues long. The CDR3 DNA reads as TGTGCCAGCAGCTTAAGGTGGGACAGGAGAACCTACGAGCAGTACTTC. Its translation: CASSLRWDRRTYEQYF.